This T cell receptor beta chain was identified in a study of T cell repertoires in cytomegalovirus infection. The study's findings and limits: Predominance within the ex vivo response was attributable to HLA-C-restricted CMV-specific TCR beta clonotypes. Of the TCR beta families, the public ones yielded a cumulative frequency that identified carriers of CMV plus the relevant HLA.

This clonotype was counted between two and nine times. The antigen is not known. One entry per CDR3 protein, called by TCRdb with MiXCR from the reads. This table has hundreds of thousands of distinct CDR3 sequences, around 31% appearing once. The clonotype comes from a human donor in good health (CMV status not recorded). Some clones in this sample may be carry-over from other donors' samples. This sample comprised cultured CD8+ T cells from PBMCs, obtained from culture after CMV antigen stimulation.

CDR3 sequence (DNA): TGCGCCAGCAGCCCCGGACCTGTAGGGAACACCGGGGAGCTGTTTTTT. This sequence encodes CASSPGPVGNTGELFF. V is TRBV4-1 and J is TRBJ2-2; D is uncertain. Germline V gene lookup returns CDR1 MGHRA and CDR2 YSYEKL. V lost 4 bases and J 1 base, leaving 13 bases between the germline ends. This CDR3 spans 16 amino acids.